This T cell receptor (beta chain) stems from a study of cytomegalovirus exposure and HLA in healthy donors. On the study more broadly: Within an early data release were tens of millions of unique TCRs drawn from HLA-typed donors. Findings and limits, study-wide: The authors excluded some V segments, including TRBV6-2 and TRBV6-3, as indistinguishable. TCR beta V- and J-gene trimming was later associated with a missense DCLRE1C variant.

It was with 60 Vbeta and 13 Jbeta primers that the PCR ran. Sequencing used immunoSEQ multiplex PCR; TCRdb keeps in-frame clones, though not all of them. The sample holds over 150,000 clones, 80% seen once. V shed 7 bases and J shed 3 bases, with 16 bases lying between them. Germline assignment: CDR1 LNHDA and CDR2 SQIVND (reference sequence). There are 14 residues in the CDR3. Comments on this clone: Its antigen is unidentified.

The sequencing sample was made of PBMCs. The TCR was taken from a woman aged 50 to 65 in good health and CMV-seronegative. The chain employs TRBV19 and TRBJ2-7, with a possible D match to TRBD1 (5 bases). The CDR3 DNA follows: TGTGCCAGTAAAGGCAGGGCGACAAACTACGAGCAGTACTTC. This sequence encodes CASKGRATNYEQYF.